These 26 T cell receptor beta chains were sequenced from one sample in a study of cytomegalovirus exposure and HLA in healthy donors. Vbeta (60) and Jbeta (13) primers were used in the PCR. TCRdb keeps only in-frame clones here, not all; method: immunoSEQ multiplex PCR. The table lists about 150,000 clones, around 84% of them singletons. Input material: PBMCs. The source is a woman aged 40 to 50 in good health and CMV-seropositive.

The chain couples TRBV5-1 to TRBJ1-1; 7 nucleotides agree with TRBD1. Per germline, CDR1 SGHRS and CDR2 YFSETQ. The CDR3 runs 16 residues. V lost 4 bases to trimming and J lost 4 bases; unmatched junction nucleotides: 13. This CDR3 reads CASSAWLGGGGTEAFF. The CDR3 coding sequence is TGCGCCAGCAGCGCATGGTTAGGGGGCGGCGGCACTGAAGCTTTCTTT. Full variable domain (outside the CDR3, taken from reference TRBV5-1 and TRBJ1-1): KAGVTQTPRYLIKTRGQQVTLSCSPISGHRSVSWYQQTPGQGLQFLFEYFSETQRNKGNFPGRFSGRQFSNSRSEMNVSTLELGDSALYLCASSAWLGGGGTEAFFGQGTRLTVV.

This CDR3 reads CASTGLPGQGADTQYF. The DNA for the CDR3 is TGTGCCAGCACCGGCTTGCCGGGACAGGGGGCAGATACGCAGTATTTT. J is TRBJ2-3 and V is TRBV2; 11 nucleotides match TRBD1. The CDR3 consists of 16 residues. The V gene's germline CDR1 is SNHLY and CDR2 FYNNEI. V shed 7 bases, J shed 4 bases, and the junction held 10 bases outside the gene matches.

This clone came up once. In DNA form, the CDR3 reads TGCAGCGTCCACGGAGCGGGAGTGGGAACAGATACGCAGTATTTT. This gives the protein CSVHGAGVGTDTQYF. This chain links TRBV29-1 with TRBJ2-3; 8 bases agree with TRBD2. Germline CDR1 SQVTM, CDR2 ANQGSEA. CDR3 length: 15 amino acids. The V gene end was trimmed by 6 bases and the J gene end by 3 bases; junction bases not matched to a gene: 11.

The chain is built from TRBV27 and TRBJ1-2, with no clear D. The CDR3 length is 13 residues. Germline values: CDR1 MNHEY, CDR2 SMNVEV (reference sequence). V lost 5 bases to trimming and J lost 7 bases, with 14 bases between them. The CDR3: CASSPSGRSGYTF. The CDR3 DNA follows: TGTGCCAGCAGTCCCTCGGGGAGGTCTGGCTACACCTTC.

CDR3 sequence reads: CASSLASGSYEQYF. Written as DNA, the CDR3 is TGTGCCAGCAGCCTAGCCAGCGGGAGTTACGAGCAGTACTTC. The chain is built from TRBV9 and TRBJ2-7; TRBD2 agrees at 8 bases. J gave up 4 bases and V 4 bases, and 7 bases lay outside the gene matches. This CDR3 has 14 residues. CDR1 is SGDLS and CDR2 is YYNGEE in the germline V gene. Supplemented by reference TRBV9 and TRBJ2-7, the full variable domain reads DSGVTQTPKHLITATGQRVTLRCSPRSGDLSVYWYQQSLDQGLQFLIQYYNGEERAKGNILERFSAQQFPDLHSELNLSSLELGDSALYFCASSLASGSYEQYFGPGTRLTVT.

The genes are TRBV4-1 and TRBJ2-7, with 9 bases fitting TRBD1. V gave up 7 bases and J gave up 0 bases; unmatched junction bases: 10. This CDR3 spans 16 amino acids. Germline loops: CDR1 MGHRA, CDR2 YSYEKL. The CDR3 region is CASTPSGTGSSYEQYF. The CDR3, as DNA: TGCGCCAGCACCCCCTCCGGGACAGGGAGCTCCTACGAGCAGTACTTC.

The chain uses TRBV5-6 and TRBJ2-2; maybe TRBD1 (6 bases). CDR3 length equals 15 residues. The V end lost 2 bases, the J end lost 0 bases, and 8 bases lay between the germline ends. The germline CDR1 and CDR2 sequences are SGHDT and YYEEEE. The CDR3: CASSFYRANTGELFF. CDR3 nucleotides: TGTGCCAGCAGCTTCTACAGGGCGAACACCGGGGAGCTGTTTTTT.

The V and J genes are TRBV28 and TRBJ2-7, with 9 bases fitting TRBD2. Per the germline V gene, CDR1 is MDHEN and CDR2 is SYDVKM. This CDR3 is built from 15 residues. V lost 6 bases, J lost 6 bases, and 12 bases stayed unmatched. CDR3 in amino acids: CASSLLPGLAREQYF. The CDR3 DNA is TGTGCCAGCAGCCTCCTTCCGGGACTAGCCCGCGAGCAGTACTTC.

This sequence joins TRBV7-9 and TRBJ2-3, with TRBD2 matching over 11 bases. CDR1 is SEHNR and CDR2 is FQNEAQ in the germline V gene (reference sequence). V dropped 1 base and J dropped 5; count of bases not matched to a gene: 5. The CDR3 spans 16 residues. The CDR3 loop is CASSLGGTSGLDTQYF. In DNA form, the CDR3 reads TGTGCCAGCAGCTTAGGAGGGACTAGCGGACTAGATACGCAGTATTTT. Supplemented by reference TRBV7-9 and TRBJ2-3, the full variable domain reads DTGVSQNPRHKITKRGQNVTFRCDPISEHNRLYWYRQTLGQGPEFLTYFQNEAQLEKSRLLSDRFSAERPKGSFSTLEIQRTEQGDSAMYLCASSLGGTSGLDTQYFGPGTRLTVL.

The chain employs TRBV2 and TRBJ1-3, with D unclear. V lost 2 bases and J 3 bases, leaving 11 bases between the germline ends. The V gene's germline CDR1 is SNHLY and CDR2 FYNNEI. This CDR3 has 15 residues. Here the CDR3 DNA reads TGTGCCAGCAGTGAATCGACACTCTTTGGAAACACCATATATTTT. It encodes CASSESTLFGNTIYF.

CDR3 in amino acids: CASSYRGAHEQYF. The CDR3 coding sequence is TGTGCCAGCAGTTATCGGGGGGCCCACGAGCAGTACTTC. The J gene is TRBJ2-7, the V gene TRBV27; possible D gene TRBD2, 7 bases. Between the trimmed V and J ends, which lost 4 bases and 5 bases, there was a span of 12 bases. Germline CDR1 reads MNHEY; CDR2 reads SMNVEV (reference sequence). This CDR3 spans 13 amino acids.

The gene calls are TRBV6-1 and TRBJ1-1; possibly TRBD1 for D (6 bases). Germline V CDR1 and CDR2: MNHNS, SASEGT. The CDR3 length is 11 residues. V was shortened by 6 bases and J by 9 bases, with 11 bases between the two germline ends. This CDR3 is CASSAGTKAFF. CDR3 bases: TGTGCCAGCAGCGCCGGGACAAAAGCTTTCTTT.

J is TRBJ1-1 and V is TRBV27, with D unresolved. The CDR3 spans 14 residues. The ends were cut back, 6 bases at V and 3 bases at J, with 14 bases in the middle. Germline CDR1 reads MNHEY; CDR2 reads SMNVEV (reference sequence). CDR3 DNA sequence: TGTGCCAGCAGCTCCTACGGGCGGGACACTGAAGCTTTCTTT. Protein: CASSSYGRDTEAFF.

The chain employs TRBV7-9 and TRBJ2-3, with 9 bases aligning to TRBD2. Germline loops: CDR1 SEHNR, CDR2 FQNEAQ (reference sequence). There are 16 residues in the CDR3. The V gene end was trimmed by 2 bases and the J gene end by 3 bases; junction bases not matched to a gene: 6. DNA of the CDR3: TGTGCCAGCAGCTTAATGGGTAGCGGGAGTACAGATACGCAGTATTTT. Protein: CASSLMGSGSTDTQYF.

The J gene is TRBJ1-3, the V gene TRBV28; TRBD1 matches 7 bases. Trimming cost V 3 bases and J 4 bases; bases outside gene matches: 9. Germline V CDR1 and CDR2: MDHEN, SYDVKM. The CDR3 covers 16 residues. Here the CDR3 DNA reads TGTGCCAGCAGTTTCCCCCAGGGGGTGAGGGGAAACACCATATATTTT. It codes for CASSFPQGVRGNTIYF.

The chain uses TRBV9 and TRBJ2-6, with 9 bases fitting TRBD1. The germline CDR1 and CDR2 sequences are SGDLS and YYNGEE. Trimming cost V 4 bases and J 0 bases; bases outside gene matches: 17. The CDR3 sequence is 21 residues long. This CDR3 is CASSPLVPGQGYGSGANVLTF. DNA for the CDR3: TGTGCCAGCAGCCCGTTAGTCCCGGGACAGGGTTACGGCTCTGGGGCCAACGTCCTGACTTTC.

This chain joins TRBV2 and TRBJ2-5; no firm D call. The CDR3 consists of 17 residues. Germline assignment: CDR1 SNHLY and CDR2 FYNNEI. The germline V and J ends were trimmed by 4 bases and 2 bases, with 20 bases remaining between them. Written as DNA, the CDR3 is TGTGCCAGCAGTGTTTTTGGCGGTCGAGGCATGCAAGAGACCCAGTACTTC. Protein product: CASSVFGGRGMQETQYF.

V and J are TRBV5-6 and TRBJ1-1, with 9 bases matching TRBD1. V gave up 2 bases and J gave up 11 bases; unmatched junction bases: 1. CDR3 length equals 11 residues. Germline CDR1 is SGHDT and CDR2 is YYEEEE. The CDR3 DNA sequence: TGTGCCAGCAGCTTACAGGGGGCGGCTTTCTTT. Amino acid sequence: CASSLQGAAFF.

This chain joins TRBV13 and TRBJ2-3, with D perhaps matching TRBD2 (7 bases). Trimming cost V 5 bases and J 6 bases, with 15 bases left between them. This CDR3 is built from 14 residues. CDR1 and CDR2 from the germline V gene are PRHDT and FYEKMQ (reference sequence). CDR3 in amino acids: CASSRGGGGDTQYF. In nucleotides, the CDR3 is TGTGCCAGCAGCCGAGGAGGGGGAGGGGATACGCAGTATTTT.

CDR3 sequence (DNA): TGCGCCACCGCGACAGGGTACACAGATACGCAGTATTTT. Protein product: CATATGYTDTQYF. The V and J genes are TRBV10-1 and TRBJ2-3; 7 nucleotides agree with TRBD1. The germline V gene encodes CDR1 WNHNN and CDR2 SYGVQD (reference sequence). V was clipped by 10 bases and J by 2 bases; unmatched bases: 6. The CDR3 runs to 13 residues.

The V call is TRBV29-1, the J call TRBJ1-1; tentatively, D is TRBD1 (6 bases). Trimming took off 6 bases at V and 3 bases at J, with 11 bases between the two ends. This CDR3 is built from 12 residues. Germline V gene sequence: CDR1 SQVTM, CDR2 ANQGSEA. The CDR3: CSVIQGHTEAFF. The CDR3 DNA is TGCAGCGTCATACAGGGACACACTGAAGCTTTCTTT. The whole variable domain, filled in from reference TRBV29-1 and TRBJ1-1, reads SAVISQKPSRDICQRGTSLTIQCQVDSQVTMMFWYRQQPGQSLTLIATANQGSEATYESGFVIDKFPISRPNLTFSTLTVSNMSPEDSSIYLCSVIQGHTEAFFGQGTRLTVV.

The rearrangement joins TRBV6-1 to TRBJ1-2, with D unresolved. Germline lookup yields CDR1 MNHNS and CDR2 SASEGT. The length of the CDR3 is 16 residues. V lost 2 bases, J lost 3 bases, and 16 bases lay in between. DNA for the CDR3: TGTGCCAGCAGTGAATATGCGACCGGGAGGGACTATGGCTACACCTTC. Protein: CASSEYATGRDYGYTF.

The chain uses TRBV28 and TRBJ1-5, with D unclear. Germline lookup yields CDR1 MDHEN and CDR2 SYDVKM. There are 14 residues in the CDR3. V was pared by 2 bases and J by 2 bases, with 7 bases between. CDR3 DNA: TGTGCCAGCAGTTTAGATATAGGCAATCAGCCCCAGCATTTT. Translating gives CASSLDIGNQPQHF.

The chain carries TRBV21-1 and TRBJ1-1. TRBV21-1 is a documented pseudogene. The CDR3 length is 15 residues. The CDR3 loop is CASSKARLKETEAFF. CDR3 DNA: TGTGCCAGCAGCAAAGCCCGATTGAAGGAGACTGAAGCTTTCTTT.

The rearrangement links TRBV28 to TRBJ2-4, with 7 positions matching TRBD1. The CDR3 has 14 residues. In germline, CDR1 is MDHEN, CDR2 SYDVKM. The V and J ends lost 10 bases and 1 base, in that order; junction bases with no gene match: 7. CDR3 sequence reads: CATADRVAKNIQYF. For the CDR3, the DNA is TGTGCCACCGCCGACAGGGTTGCCAAAAACATTCAGTACTTC. The whole variable domain, filled in from reference TRBV28 and TRBJ2-4, reads DVKVTQSSRYLVKRTGEKVFLECVQDMDHENMFWYRQDPGLGLRLIYFSYDVKMKEKGDIPEGYSVSREKKERFSLILESASTNQTSMYLCATADRVAKNIQYFGAGTRLSVL.

This clone is a singleton in its sample. The chain uses TRBV29-1 and TRBJ1-1, with TRBD1 as a possible D gene (5 bases). This CDR3 is built from 13 residues. Trimming shortened V by 2 bases and J by 4 bases, and 11 bases separated the two germline ends. The germline V gene encodes CDR1 SQVTM and CDR2 ANQGSEA. CDR3 in DNA: TGCAGCGTTGAAAGGCAGGGAGGCACTGAAGCTTTCTTT. This encodes CSVERQGGTEAFF.